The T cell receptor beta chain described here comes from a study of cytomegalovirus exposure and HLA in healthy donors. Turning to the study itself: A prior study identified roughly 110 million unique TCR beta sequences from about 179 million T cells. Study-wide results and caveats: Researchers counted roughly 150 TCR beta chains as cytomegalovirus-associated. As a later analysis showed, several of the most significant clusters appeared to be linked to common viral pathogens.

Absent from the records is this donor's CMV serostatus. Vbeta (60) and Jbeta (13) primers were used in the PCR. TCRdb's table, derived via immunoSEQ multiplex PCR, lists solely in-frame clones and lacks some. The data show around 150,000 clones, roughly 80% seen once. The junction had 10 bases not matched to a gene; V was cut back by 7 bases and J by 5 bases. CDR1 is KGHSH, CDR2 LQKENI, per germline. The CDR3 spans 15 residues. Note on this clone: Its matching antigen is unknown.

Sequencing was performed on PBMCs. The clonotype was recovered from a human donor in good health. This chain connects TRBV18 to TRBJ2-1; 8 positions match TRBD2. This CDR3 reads CASLQSGGSNNEQFF. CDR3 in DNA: TGTGCCAGCTTACAAAGCGGGGGCAGTAACAATGAGCAGTTCTTC.